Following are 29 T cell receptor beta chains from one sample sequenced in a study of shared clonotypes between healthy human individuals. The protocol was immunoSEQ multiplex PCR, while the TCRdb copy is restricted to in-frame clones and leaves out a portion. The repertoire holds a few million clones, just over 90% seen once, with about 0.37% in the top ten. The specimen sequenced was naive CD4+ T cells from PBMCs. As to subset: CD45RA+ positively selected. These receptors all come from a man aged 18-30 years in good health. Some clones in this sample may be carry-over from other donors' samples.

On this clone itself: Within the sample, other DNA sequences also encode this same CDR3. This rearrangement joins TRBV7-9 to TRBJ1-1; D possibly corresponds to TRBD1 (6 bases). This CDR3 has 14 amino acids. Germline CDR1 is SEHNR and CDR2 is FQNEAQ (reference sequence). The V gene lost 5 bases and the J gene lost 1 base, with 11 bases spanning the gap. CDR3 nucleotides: TGTGCCAGCAGCAAACAGGGCCCGAACACTGAAGCTTTCTTT. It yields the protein CASSKQGPNTEAFF.

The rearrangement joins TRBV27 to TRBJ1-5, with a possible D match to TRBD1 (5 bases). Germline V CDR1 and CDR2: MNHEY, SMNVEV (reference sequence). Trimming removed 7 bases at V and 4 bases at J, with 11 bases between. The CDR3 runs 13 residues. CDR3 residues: CASKAGINQPQHF. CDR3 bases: TGTGCCAGCAAAGCAGGGATTAATCAGCCCCAGCATTTT.

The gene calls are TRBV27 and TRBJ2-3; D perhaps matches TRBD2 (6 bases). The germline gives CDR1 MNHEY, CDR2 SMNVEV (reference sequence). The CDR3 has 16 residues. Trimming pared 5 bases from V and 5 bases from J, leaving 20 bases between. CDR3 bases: TGTGCCAGCAGTCCGTTCGGGGTCGAGGGAGGAGATACGCAGTATTTT. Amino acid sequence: CASSPFGVEGGDTQYF.

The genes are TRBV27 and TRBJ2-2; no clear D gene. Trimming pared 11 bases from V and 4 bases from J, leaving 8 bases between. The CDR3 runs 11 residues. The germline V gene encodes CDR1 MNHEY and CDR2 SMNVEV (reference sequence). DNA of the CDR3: TGTGCCCTTAAAGCCACCGGGGAGCTGTTTTTT. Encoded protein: CALKATGELFF.

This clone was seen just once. This chain's CDR3 is CATSRAKEEKLFF. The CDR3, as DNA: TGTGCCACCAGCAGAGCCAAAGAAGAAAAACTGTTTTTT. The chain combines TRBV15 with TRBJ1-4; the D is unclear. Germline V CDR1 and CDR2: LNHNV, YYDKDF (reference sequence). The V end lost 1 base, the J end lost 8 bases, and 8 bases lay between the germline ends. The CDR3 is 13 amino acids.

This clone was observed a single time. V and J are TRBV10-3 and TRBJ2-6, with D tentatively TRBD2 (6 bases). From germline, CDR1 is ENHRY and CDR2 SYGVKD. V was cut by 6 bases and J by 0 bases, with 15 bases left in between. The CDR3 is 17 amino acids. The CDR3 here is CAISPVAGNSGANVLTF. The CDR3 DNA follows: TGTGCCATCAGCCCCGTGGCGGGGAACTCTGGGGCCAACGTCCTGACTTTC.

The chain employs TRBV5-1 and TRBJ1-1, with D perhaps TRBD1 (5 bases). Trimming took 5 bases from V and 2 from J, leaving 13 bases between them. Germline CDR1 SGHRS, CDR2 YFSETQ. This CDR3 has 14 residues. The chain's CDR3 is CASRETDLNTEAFF. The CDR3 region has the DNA TGCGCCAGCAGAGAGACAGACCTTAACACTGAAGCTTTCTTT.

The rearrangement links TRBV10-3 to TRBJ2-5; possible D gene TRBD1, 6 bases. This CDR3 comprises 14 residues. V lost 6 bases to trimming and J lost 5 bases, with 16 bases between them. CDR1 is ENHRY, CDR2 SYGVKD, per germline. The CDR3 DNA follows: TGTGCCATCAGGAACAATACAGGGCCGGAGACCCAGTACTTC. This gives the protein CAIRNNTGPETQYF.

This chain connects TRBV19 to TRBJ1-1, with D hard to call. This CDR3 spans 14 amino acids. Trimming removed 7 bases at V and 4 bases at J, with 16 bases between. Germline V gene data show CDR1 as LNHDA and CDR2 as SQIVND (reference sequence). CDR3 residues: CASKRAGFSTEAFF. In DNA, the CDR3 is TGTGCCAGTAAAAGAGCGGGGTTTTCCACTGAAGCTTTCTTT.

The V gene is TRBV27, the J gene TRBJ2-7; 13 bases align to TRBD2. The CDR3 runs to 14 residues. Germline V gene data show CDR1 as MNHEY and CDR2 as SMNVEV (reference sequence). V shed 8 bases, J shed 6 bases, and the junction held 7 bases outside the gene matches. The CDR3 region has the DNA TGTGCCAGCCGATCAGGACTAGCGGGAGTCGAGCAGTACTTC. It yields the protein CASRSGLAGVEQYF.

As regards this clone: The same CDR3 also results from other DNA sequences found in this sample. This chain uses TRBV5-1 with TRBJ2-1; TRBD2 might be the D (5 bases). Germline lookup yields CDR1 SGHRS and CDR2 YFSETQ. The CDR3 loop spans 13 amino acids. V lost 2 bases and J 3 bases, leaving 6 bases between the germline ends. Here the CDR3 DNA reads TGCGCCAGCAGCTTCGCGGGCTACAATGAGCAGTTCTTC. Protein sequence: CASSFAGYNEQFF.

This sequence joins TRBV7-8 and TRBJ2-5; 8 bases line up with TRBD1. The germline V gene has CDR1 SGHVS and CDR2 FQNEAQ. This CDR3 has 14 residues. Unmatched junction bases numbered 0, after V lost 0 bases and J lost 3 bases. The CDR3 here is CASSLATGEETQYF. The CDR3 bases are TGTGCCAGCAGCTTAGCGACAGGGGAAGAGACCCAGTACTTC.

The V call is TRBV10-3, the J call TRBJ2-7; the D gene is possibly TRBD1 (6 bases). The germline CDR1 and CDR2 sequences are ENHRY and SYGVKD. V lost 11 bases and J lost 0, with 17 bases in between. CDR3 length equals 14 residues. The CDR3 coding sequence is TGTGCCCTCGCCACAGGGCCAACCTCCTACGAGCAGTACTTC. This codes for CALATGPTSYEQYF.

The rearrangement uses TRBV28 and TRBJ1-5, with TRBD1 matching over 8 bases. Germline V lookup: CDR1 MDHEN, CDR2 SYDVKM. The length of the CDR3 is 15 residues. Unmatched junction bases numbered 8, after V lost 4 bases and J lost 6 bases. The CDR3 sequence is CASSSGQGWVQPQHF. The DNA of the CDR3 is TGTGCCAGCAGTTCTGGACAGGGATGGGTTCAGCCCCAGCATTTT.

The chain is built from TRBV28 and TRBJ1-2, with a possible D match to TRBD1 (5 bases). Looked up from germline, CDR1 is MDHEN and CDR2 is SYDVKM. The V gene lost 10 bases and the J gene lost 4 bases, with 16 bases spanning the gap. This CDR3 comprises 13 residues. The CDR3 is CATETPGGYGYTF. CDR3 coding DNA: TGTGCCACCGAAACCCCGGGGGGCTATGGCTACACCTTC.

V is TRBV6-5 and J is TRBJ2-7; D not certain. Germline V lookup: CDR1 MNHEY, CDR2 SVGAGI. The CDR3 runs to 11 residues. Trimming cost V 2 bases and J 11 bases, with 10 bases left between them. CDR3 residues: CASSYLDKEYF. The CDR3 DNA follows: TGTGCCAGCAGTTACCTGGATAAAGAGTACTTC.

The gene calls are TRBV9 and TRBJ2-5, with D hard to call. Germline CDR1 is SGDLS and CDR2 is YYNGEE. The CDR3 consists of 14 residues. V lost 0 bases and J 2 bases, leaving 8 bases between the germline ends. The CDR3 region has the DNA TGTGCCAGCAGCGTAGGGGCATTGCAAGAGACCCAGTACTTC. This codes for CASSVGALQETQYF.

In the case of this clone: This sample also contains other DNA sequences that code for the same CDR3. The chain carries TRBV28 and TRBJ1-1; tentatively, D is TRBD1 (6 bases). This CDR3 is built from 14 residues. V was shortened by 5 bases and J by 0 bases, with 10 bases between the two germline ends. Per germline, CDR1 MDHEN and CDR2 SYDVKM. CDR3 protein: CASSTGALNTEAFF. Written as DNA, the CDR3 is TGTGCCAGCAGTACGGGGGCCCTGAACACTGAAGCTTTCTTT. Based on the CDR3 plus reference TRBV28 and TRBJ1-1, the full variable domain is DVKVTQSSRYLVKRTGEKVFLECVQDMDHENMFWYRQDPGLGLRLIYFSYDVKMKEKGDIPEGYSVSREKKERFSLILESASTNQTSMYLCASSTGALNTEAFFGQGTRLTVV.

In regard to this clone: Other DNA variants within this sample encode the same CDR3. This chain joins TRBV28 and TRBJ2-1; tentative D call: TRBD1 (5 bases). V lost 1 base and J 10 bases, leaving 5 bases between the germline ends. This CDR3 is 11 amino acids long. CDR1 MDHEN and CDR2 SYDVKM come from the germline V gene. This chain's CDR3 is CASSLSGEQFF. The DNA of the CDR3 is TGTGCCAGCAGTTTATCAGGGGAGCAGTTCTTC. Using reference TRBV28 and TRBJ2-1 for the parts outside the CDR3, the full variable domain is DVKVTQSSRYLVKRTGEKVFLECVQDMDHENMFWYRQDPGLGLRLIYFSYDVKMKEKGDIPEGYSVSREKKERFSLILESASTNQTSMYLCASSLSGEQFFGPGTRLTVL.

The CDR3 loop is CSVVIWFGQGRTEAFF. The CDR3 DNA follows: TGCAGCGTTGTTATATGGTTTGGGCAGGGACGCACTGAAGCTTTCTTT. The V gene is TRBV29-1, the J gene TRBJ1-1, with D possibly matching TRBD1 (5 bases). Germline CDR1 is SQVTM and CDR2 is ANQGSEA. This CDR3 comprises 16 residues. The ends were cut back, 4 bases at V and 4 bases at J, with 22 bases in the middle.

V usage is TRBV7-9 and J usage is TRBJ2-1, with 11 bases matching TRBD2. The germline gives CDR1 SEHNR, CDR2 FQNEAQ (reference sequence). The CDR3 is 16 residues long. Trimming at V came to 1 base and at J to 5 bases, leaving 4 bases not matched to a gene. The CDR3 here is CASSLEGLAVNNEQFF. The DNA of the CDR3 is TGTGCCAGCAGCTTAGAGGGACTAGCGGTTAACAATGAGCAGTTCTTC.

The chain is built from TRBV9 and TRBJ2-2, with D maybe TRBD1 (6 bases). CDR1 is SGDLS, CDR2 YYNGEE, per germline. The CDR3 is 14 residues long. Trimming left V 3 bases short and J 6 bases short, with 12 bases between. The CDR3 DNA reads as TGTGCCAGCAGCGCTTTAACAGGGCCCGGGGAGCTGTTTTTT. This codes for CASSALTGPGELFF.

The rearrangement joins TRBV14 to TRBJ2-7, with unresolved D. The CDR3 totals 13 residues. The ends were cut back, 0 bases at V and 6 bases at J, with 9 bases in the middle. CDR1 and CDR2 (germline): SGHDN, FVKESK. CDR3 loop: CASSQDYASEQYF. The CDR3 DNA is TGTGCCAGCAGCCAAGACTATGCGTCCGAGCAGTACTTC.

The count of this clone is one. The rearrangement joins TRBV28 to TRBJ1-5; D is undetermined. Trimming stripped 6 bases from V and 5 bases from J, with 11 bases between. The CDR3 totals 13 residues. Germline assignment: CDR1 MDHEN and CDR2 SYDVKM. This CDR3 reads CASSSLVHQPQHF. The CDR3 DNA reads TGTGCCAGCAGCTCCTTAGTCCATCAGCCCCAGCATTTT. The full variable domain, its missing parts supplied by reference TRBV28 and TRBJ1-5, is DVKVTQSSRYLVKRTGEKVFLECVQDMDHENMFWYRQDPGLGLRLIYFSYDVKMKEKGDIPEGYSVSREKKERFSLILESASTNQTSMYLCASSSLVHQPQHFGDGTRLSIL.

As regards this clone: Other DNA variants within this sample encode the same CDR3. In DNA, the CDR3 is TGTGCCAGCAGTGGTGGGACAGTTAGCAATCAGCCCCAGCATTTT. Its protein is CASSGGTVSNQPQHF. This chain uses TRBV28 with TRBJ1-5, with 7 bases that match TRBD1. Losses at the gene ends were 5 bases for V and 0 bases for J; bases not matched to a gene: 4. Germline V gene lookup returns CDR1 MDHEN and CDR2 SYDVKM. This CDR3 is built from 15 residues.

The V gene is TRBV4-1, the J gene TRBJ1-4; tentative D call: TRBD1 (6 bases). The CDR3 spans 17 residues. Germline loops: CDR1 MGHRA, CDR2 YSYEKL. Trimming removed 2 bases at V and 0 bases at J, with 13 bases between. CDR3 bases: TGCGCCAGCAGCCAACCCCAAAGGACAGCAACTAATGAAAAACTGTTTTTT. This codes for CASSQPQRTATNEKLFF.

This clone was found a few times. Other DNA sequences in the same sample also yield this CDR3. The CDR3 loop reads CASSFRANYGYTF. In DNA, the CDR3 is TGTGCCAGCAGTTTTAGGGCGAACTATGGCTACACCTTC. The chain combines TRBV27 with TRBJ1-2; no clear D gene. CDR1 is MNHEY and CDR2 is SMNVEV in the germline V gene (reference sequence). V shed 3 bases and J shed 2 bases, with 7 bases lying between them. The CDR3 contains 13 residues.

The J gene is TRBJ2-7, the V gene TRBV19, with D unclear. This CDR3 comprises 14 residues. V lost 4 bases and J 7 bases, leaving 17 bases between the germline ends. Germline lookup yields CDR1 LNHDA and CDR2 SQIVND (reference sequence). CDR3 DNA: TGTGCCAGTAGTACCGGACCCCCGGCATGGGAGCAGTACTTC. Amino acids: CASSTGPPAWEQYF.

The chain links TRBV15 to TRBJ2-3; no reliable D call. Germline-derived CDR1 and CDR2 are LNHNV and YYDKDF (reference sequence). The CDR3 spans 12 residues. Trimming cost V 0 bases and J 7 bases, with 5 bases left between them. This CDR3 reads CATSRDVNTQYF. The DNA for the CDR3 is TGTGCCACCAGCAGAGATGTTAATACGCAGTATTTT.